The entry that follows covers one T cell receptor beta chain sequence. Its antigen remains unidentified. Germline lookup yields CDR1 SGHRS and CDR2 YFSETQ. Trimming left V 0 bases short and J 3 bases short, with 16 bases between. The CDR3 length is 16 residues. Assay: immunoSEQ multiplex PCR; the TCRdb copy retains only in-frame clones and omits some. The data hold 35,000 to 50,000 clones, with roughly 92% observed a single time. Time point here: week 35, safety follow-up. Mutant IDH1 20-mer peptide, at 300 ug, made up each vaccine dose, with topical imiquimod. Patients had eight vaccinations, in weeks 1, 3, 5, 7, 11, 15, 19 and 23. This sample is drawn from a study of a mutant IDH1 vaccine in newly diagnosed glioma. Study at large: Patients were started on vaccination 4-6 weeks after radiotherapy alone, or with temozolomide cycles. Every participant had undergone radiotherapy, temozolomide, or both before, and most underwent both.

The sample consisted of PBMCs, taken from a glioma patient whose treatment included an IDH1 peptide vaccine. The origin of this receptor is a man aged 50 to 60 with glioma. The rearrangement uses TRBV5-1 and TRBJ2-7; D tentatively fits TRBD1 or TRBD2 (5 bases each). The CDR3 DNA sequence: TGCGCCAGCAGCTTGGGGGACCCGCTGGCAGGCTACGAGCAGTACTTC. Its protein is CASSLGDPLAGYEQYF.